The 20 T cell receptor beta chains in this list originate from one sample, sequenced in a study of sequential checkpoint blockade in melanoma. Method: immunoSEQ multiplex PCR; TCRdb's copy keeps in-frame clones and lacks some. Among 37,000 or so clones, about 30% were seen once, and the ten largest hold 1.5% to 2%. Treatment: randomized to nivolumab then ipilimumab (arm A) or the reverse (arm B). Sample: tumor tissue (inferred from file names), taken from a patient given nivolumab and ipilimumab in sequence. These receptors were collected from a human donor with melanoma.

The chain links TRBV11-3 to TRBJ1-5; TRBD1 is a possible D gene (6 bases). Trimming pared 0 bases from V and 3 bases from J, leaving 9 bases between. The CDR3 is made up of 15 amino acids. Germline V gene data show CDR1 as SGHNT and CDR2 as YENEEA. This CDR3 reads CASSLDTGINQPQHF. The CDR3 DNA reads TGTGCCAGCAGCTTAGATACAGGGATCAATCAGCCCCAGCATTTT.

This clone turned up a few times. The chain combines TRBV29-1 with TRBJ2-4; perhaps TRBD1 as D (6 bases). V was cut by 2 bases and J by 8 bases, with 10 bases left in between. Germline V lookup: CDR1 SQVTM, CDR2 ANQGSEA. There are 12 residues in the CDR3. The CDR3 loop reads CSVERQVDIQYF. Written as DNA, the CDR3 is TGCAGCGTTGAACGACAGGTCGACATTCAGTACTTC.

V and J are TRBV6-8 and TRBJ2-1; 7 nucleotides match TRBD2. Germline trimming cut 10 bases from V and 1 base from J; bases unmatched to any gene: 4. This CDR3 has 13 residues. CDR1 is MNHGY, CDR2 SAAAGT, per germline. The chain's CDR3 is CATEGLSYNEQFF. Here the CDR3 DNA reads TGTGCCACTGAGGGACTATCCTACAATGAGCAGTTCTTC.

This chain uses TRBV19 with TRBJ1-5; D call uncertain. This CDR3 is built from 16 residues. Germline-derived CDR1 and CDR2 are LNHDA and SQIVND (reference sequence). Trimming took off 3 bases at V and 2 bases at J, with 14 bases between the two ends. The CDR3 is CASSMGIKKRNQPQHF. CDR3 in DNA: TGTGCCAGTAGTATGGGAATCAAGAAGCGCAATCAGCCCCAGCATTTT.

CDR3: CASSLTLRTYQETQYF. For the CDR3, the DNA is TGTGCCAGCAGCTTAACGTTGCGGACGTACCAAGAGACCCAGTACTTC. The chain recombines TRBV11-3 with TRBJ2-5; no reliable D call. Germline V gives CDR1 SGHNT, CDR2 YENEEA. Trimming took 2 bases from V and 0 from J, leaving 13 bases between them. The CDR3 contains 16 residues.

The V call is TRBV19, the J call TRBJ2-3; weak D call: TRBD2 (5 bases). The CDR3 is 15 amino acids. Germline lookup yields CDR1 LNHDA and CDR2 SQIVND (reference sequence). V lost 7 bases and J 0 bases, leaving 14 bases between the germline ends. CDR3 DNA: TGTGCCAGTAAACTCGGACTTACTAGCACAGATACGCAGTATTTT. Its translation is CASKLGLTSTDTQYF.

This clone has more than one count but fewer than ten. The genes are TRBV11-3 and TRBJ1-3; D is undetermined. The germline CDR1 and CDR2 sequences are SGHNT and YENEEA. The CDR3 sequence is 14 residues long. V dropped 2 bases and J dropped 0 bases, with 5 bases sitting between them. The CDR3 sequence: CASSLRSSGNTIYF. In DNA form, the CDR3 reads TGTGCCAGCAGCTTAAGAAGCTCTGGAAACACCATATATTTT.

In its sample, this clone was seen many times. An ambiguous or unread base is present, and the residue it codes for is denoted X. The chain uses TRBV23-1 and TRBJ2-6; D is unresolved. TRBV23-1 belongs to the ORF category, with a function that is uncertain. V gave up 6 bases and J gave up 1 base, with 4 bases separating them. The CDR3 sequence is 13 residues long. CDR3: CASSXSGANVLTF. CDR3 coding DNA: TGCGCCAGCAGCTTKTCTGGGGCCAACGTCCTGACTTTC.

This clone has ten or more counts. V gene TRBV11-3 combines with J gene TRBJ1-1; TRBD1 is a possible D gene (5 bases). The CDR3 has 14 amino acids. V lost 5 bases to trimming and J lost 1 base, with 11 bases between them. Looked up from germline, CDR1 is SGHNT and CDR2 is YENEEA. The CDR3 protein is CASSPGPWNTEAFF. The CDR3 nucleotides are TGTGCCAGCAGCCCGGGACCGTGGAACACTGAAGCTTTCTTT.

This clone was counted ten times or more. The genes are TRBV11-3 and TRBJ2-5; a weak D match, TRBD1 (7 bases). The CDR3 totals 15 residues. Germline V gene lookup returns CDR1 SGHNT and CDR2 YENEEA. V lost 0 bases and J 6 bases, leaving 14 bases between the germline ends. The DNA of the CDR3 is TGTGCCAGCAGCTTAGAGGGGTCAGGGGGGAAGACCCAGTACTTC. It codes for CASSLEGSGGKTQYF.

This clone appeared a single time. The V and J genes are TRBV5-1 and TRBJ2-7, with no clear D. The ends were cut back, 4 bases at V and 2 bases at J, with 16 bases in the middle. This CDR3 is 15 amino acids long. In germline, CDR1 is SGHRS, CDR2 YFSETQ. The DNA of the CDR3 is TGCGCCAGCAGCCAAACAGTTAATCTGGCCTACGAGCAGTACTTC. Translated, it gives CASSQTVNLAYEQYF.

V gene TRBV11-3 combines with J gene TRBJ1-5; 7 bases map to TRBD1. The CDR3 is 15 residues long. CDR1 SGHNT and CDR2 YENEEA come from the germline V gene. V dropped 3 bases and J dropped 7; count of bases not matched to a gene: 9. The CDR3 sequence: CASSLAAQGGQPQHF. DNA of the CDR3: TGTGCCAGCAGCTTGGCGGCCCAGGGGGGACAGCCCCAGCATTTT.

This sequence joins TRBV29-1 and TRBJ2-1; the D gene could be TRBD1 or TRBD2 (5 bases each). Germline V lookup: CDR1 SQVTM, CDR2 ANQGSEA. The CDR3 is 15 residues long. The V gene lost 5 bases and the J gene lost 0 bases, with 14 bases spanning the gap. CDR3 residues: CSVPARGSSYNEQFF. The CDR3 DNA is TGCAGCGTTCCCGCTCGGGGCAGCTCCTACAATGAGCAGTTCTTC.

The chain combines TRBV19 with TRBJ1-2; 10 bases align to TRBD1. The CDR3 consists of 14 residues. From germline, CDR1 is LNHDA and CDR2 SQIVND (reference sequence). The trim removed 4 bases at V and 6 bases at J, leaving 5 bases unmatched. The chain's CDR3 is CASSTPGQGNGYTF. The DNA of the CDR3 is TGTGCCAGTAGTACTCCGGGACAGGGGAATGGCTACACCTTC.

The sample holds a few counts of this clone. The J gene is TRBJ1-1, the V gene TRBV11-3; 7 nucleotides match TRBD1. The CDR3 sequence is 14 residues long. The junction had 7 bases not matched to a gene; V was cut back by 5 bases and J by 4 bases. Germline V CDR1 and CDR2: SGHNT, YENEEA. CDR3 sequence: CASSTLTGSTEAFF. The CDR3 DNA follows: TGTGCCAGCAGCACCCTGACAGGGTCCACTGAAGCTTTCTTT.

This clone was detected a few times. The rearrangement uses TRBV29-1 and TRBJ2-7; 7 bases match TRBD1. The V gene's germline CDR1 is SQVTM and CDR2 ANQGSEA. The CDR3 sequence is 12 residues long. J lost 5 bases, V lost 7 bases, and 8 bases had no gene match. The CDR3 loop reads CSAYTGDHEQYF. CDR3 bases: TGCAGCGCTTACACAGGGGACCACGAGCAGTACTTC.

The sample holds a few counts of this clone. This CDR3 is CASSLDRGSYEQYF. The CDR3 coding sequence is TGTGCCAGCAGCTTGGACAGGGGCTCCTACGAGCAGTACTTC. The genes are TRBV7-6 and TRBJ2-7; 9 positions match TRBD1. The CDR3 contains 14 residues. The J segment lost 0 bases and the V segment lost 3 bases, leaving 0 bases of the junction unmatched. CDR1 is SGHVS, CDR2 FNYEAQ, per germline.

This clone was recorded a few times. CDR3 nucleotide sequence: TGTGCCTGGGATGGAGGGACAGGGGGTTTCTTT. Translation gives CAWDGGTGGFF. The genes are TRBV30 and TRBJ1-1, with TRBD1 identical over 11 bases. CDR1 and CDR2 (germline): GTSNPN, SVGIG (reference sequence). With V trimmed by 5 bases and J by 13 bases, 6 bases remained unmatched. There are 11 residues in the CDR3.

This chain joins TRBV10-3 and TRBJ1-1; no firm D call. CDR3 length: 14 amino acids. The germline CDR1 and CDR2 sequences are ENHRY and SYGVKD. Trimming stripped 0 bases from V and 3 bases from J, with 8 bases between. DNA for the CDR3: TGTGCCATCAGTGAGTCTAGGACGTACACTGAAGCTTTCTTT. It codes for CAISESRTYTEAFF.

V is TRBV11-3 and J is TRBJ1-6, with 10 bases fitting TRBD1. V was pared by 1 base and J by 2 bases, with 2 bases of the junction left unmatched. The CDR3 is 17 amino acids. CDR1 is SGHNT, CDR2 YENEEA, per germline. CDR3 sequence: CASSLGQGAAYNSPLHF. Here the CDR3 DNA reads TGTGCCAGCAGCTTAGGACAGGGGGCCGCCTATAATTCACCCCTCCACTTT.